This T cell receptor (beta chain) came from a study of cytomegalovirus exposure and HLA in healthy donors. Overall study results and limits: Analysis was carried out at a later point, and it linked a missense DCLRE1C variant to TCR beta V- and J-gene trimming.

About this clone itself: Its specificity is unknown.

The PCR ran on 60 Vbeta and 13 Jbeta primers. This table comes from immunoSEQ multiplex PCR, and its TCRdb copy is limited to in-frame clones, with some not included. The repertoire includes under 200,000 clones, less than 80% of them detected once, and 3.5% to 5% sits in the top ten. CDR1 is SGHNT and CDR2 is YYREEE in the germline V gene (reference sequence). Trimming shortened V by 4 bases and J by 2 bases, and 14 bases separated the two germline ends. CDR3 length: 15 amino acids. Sequenced material: PBMCs. V and J are TRBV5-4 and TRBJ2-3; TRBD2 might be the D (6 bases). The clonotype originates from a man between 40 and 49 years old in good health and CMV-seronegative. As DNA, the CDR3 is TGTGCCAGCAGCCCGGGGAGGAGGATCACAGATACGCAGTATTTT. Its translation: CASSPGRRITDTQYF.